Presented here are 32 T cell receptor beta chains from one specimen sequenced in a study of blood T cell repertoires in COVID-19. The assay was immunoSEQ multiplex PCR, and TCRdb's table has in-frame clones only and misses some. The sample carries under 250,000 clones, roughly 88% recorded once. Sample: peripheral blood. These receptors all come from a man over 45 with COVID-19, enrolled during active disease.

The chain is built from TRBV11-3 and TRBJ2-1; TRBD1 agrees at 8 bases. J was trimmed by 4 bases and V by 5 bases; bases with no gene match: 10. CDR1 is SGHNT, CDR2 YENEEA, per germline. There are 16 residues in the CDR3. DNA of the CDR3: TGTGCCAGCAGCGGCCTAGGACAGGGTCTATACAATGAGCAGTTCTTC. This sequence encodes CASSGLGQGLYNEQFF.

J is TRBJ2-7 and V is TRBV18, with TRBD2 as a possible D gene (7 bases). The CDR3 is 15 amino acids. Trimming cost V 2 bases and J 4 bases, with 15 bases left between them. CDR1 is KGHSH and CDR2 is LQKENI in the germline V gene. The CDR3 nucleotides read TGTGCCAGCTCACCAGGGGAGGGGGACGGGTACGAGCAGTACTTC. Amino acid sequence: CASSPGEGDGYEQYF. The full variable domain, rest sourced from reference TRBV18 and TRBJ2-7, is NAGVMQNPRHLVRRRGQEARLRCSPMKGHSHVYWYRQLPEEGLKFMVYLQKENIIDESGMPKERFSAEFPKEGPSILRIQQVVRGDSAAYFCASSPGEGDGYEQYFGPGTRLTVT.

The rearrangement links TRBV3-1 (or the pseudogene TRBV3-2) to TRBJ1-4; TRBD1 matches 8 bases. V lost 0 bases, J lost 6 bases, and 6 bases stayed unmatched. Per the germline V gene, CDR1 is LGHDT and CDR2 is YNNKEL (reference sequence). The CDR3 runs to 16 residues. CDR3 protein: CASSQDFRGRYEKLFF. CDR3 DNA sequence: TGTGCCAGCAGCCAAGACTTCAGGGGGCGATATGAAAAACTGTTTTTT.

The V gene is TRBV7-8, the J gene TRBJ2-1; weak D call: TRBD2 (6 bases). The CDR3 consists of 13 residues. Germline-derived CDR1 and CDR2 are SGHVS and FQNEAQ. The V end was cut by 0 bases, the J end by 16 bases, with 16 bases between. CDR3 DNA: TGTGCCAGCAGCTTAGCCCCTAGCGACCCCGCCTTCTTC. Translating gives CASSLAPSDPAFF. The entire variable domain, with the rest obtained from reference TRBV7-8 and TRBJ2-1, is as follows: GAGVSQSPRYKVAKRGQDVALRCDPISGHVSLFWYQQALGQGPEFLTYFQNEAQLDKSGLPSDRFFAERPEGSVSTLKIQRTQQEDSAVYLCASSLAPSDPAFFGPGTRLTVL.

The V call is TRBV14, the J call TRBJ1-1, with D hard to call. Germline V gene data show CDR1 as SGHDN and CDR2 as FVKESK. The V and J ends lost 4 bases and 1 base respectively, with 16 bases between them. The CDR3 runs to 16 residues. CDR3 nucleotides: TGTGCCAGCAGCCGAGCTTACGGGTTTAGGAACACTGAAGCTTTCTTT. Its translation: CASSRAYGFRNTEAFF.

CDR3 residues: CASSPGGGRTNTEAFF. Written as DNA, the CDR3 is TGTGCCAGCAGCCCCGGGGGGGGACGGACGAACACTGAAGCTTTCTTT. The chain has TRBV7-2 and TRBJ1-1; a possible D gene is TRBD1 (5 bases). The CDR3 length is 16 residues. Germline-derived CDR1 and CDR2 are SGHTA and FQGNSA. Trimming removed 5 bases at V and 1 base at J, with 17 bases between.

The V call is TRBV6-5, the J call TRBJ1-2; D unclear. V shed 10 bases and J shed 2 bases, with 8 bases lying between them. The germline V gene has CDR1 MNHEY and CDR2 SVGAGI. The CDR3 consists of 11 residues. The CDR3 coding sequence is TGTGCCACGTGGCAGAACTATGGCTACACCTTC. Its protein product is CATWQNYGYTF.

This chain uses TRBV5-4 with TRBJ2-1; the D gene is possibly TRBD2 (7 bases). V lost 7 bases and J 6 bases, leaving 17 bases between the germline ends. This CDR3 region has 14 residues. Germline V CDR1 and CDR2: SGHNT, YYREEE (reference sequence). CDR3 sequence reads: CASGRGLGGNEQFF. As DNA, the CDR3 is TGTGCCAGCGGGCGGGGGCTAGGCGGCAATGAGCAGTTCTTC.

The V gene is TRBV27, the J gene TRBJ1-1; TRBD1 matches 9 bases. Trimming took 6 bases from V and 4 from J; bases not matched to a gene: 6. The CDR3 runs to 14 residues. Per the germline V gene, CDR1 is MNHEY and CDR2 is SMNVEV (reference sequence). The CDR3 here is CASRLQGAFTEAFF. As DNA, the CDR3 is TGTGCCAGCAGACTACAGGGGGCGTTCACTGAAGCTTTCTTT.

This chain joins TRBV18 and TRBJ2-1; perhaps TRBD2 as D (7 bases). CDR1 and CDR2 from the germline V gene are KGHSH and LQKENI. With 3 bases removed from V and 7 bases from J, the gap between germline ends came to 19 bases. The length of the CDR3 is 16 residues. The CDR3 protein is CASSPRGEGLGNEQFF. Here the CDR3 DNA reads TGTGCCAGCTCACCGAGGGGGGAGGGCCTCGGGAATGAGCAGTTCTTC.

The V gene is TRBV15, the J gene TRBJ1-6, with a weak D call TRBD1 (6 bases). CDR1 LNHNV and CDR2 YYDKDF come from the germline V gene (reference sequence). The ends were cut back, 4 bases at V and 10 bases at J, with 11 bases in the middle. This CDR3 is built from 13 residues. The CDR3 bases are TGTGCCACCAGCACGTCAGGGGCCTCACCCCTCCACTTT. It specifies CATSTSGASPLHF.

The CDR3: CASSTTGANYGYTF. The CDR3 nucleotides are TGTGCCAGCAGCACGACAGGGGCTAACTATGGCTACACCTTC. The genes are TRBV2 and TRBJ1-2; 8 nucleotides align to TRBD1. The CDR3 is 14 amino acids. Germline V gene sequence: CDR1 SNHLY, CDR2 FYNNEI. V was clipped by 6 bases and J by 0 bases; unmatched bases: 3.

This clone has only one observation. The J gene is TRBJ1-1, the V gene TRBV7-9; the D is unclear. V lost 2 bases, J lost 1 base, and 5 bases lay in between. Germline lookup yields CDR1 SEHNR and CDR2 FQNEAQ (reference sequence). CDR3 length equals 13 residues. The CDR3: CASSLPQNTEAFF. CDR3 nucleotide sequence: TGTGCCAGCAGCTTACCCCAGAACACTGAAGCTTTCTTT.

The V and J genes are TRBV28 and TRBJ1-1, with 8 bases that match TRBD1. CDR3 size: 18 residues. CDR1 and CDR2 from the germline V gene are MDHEN and SYDVKM. Losses at the gene ends were 5 bases for V and 4 bases for J; bases not matched to a gene: 18. DNA of the CDR3: TGTGCCAGCAGTATCCCGGCGAGGCACAGGGGGGGGACCACTGAAGCTTTCTTT. Residues: CASSIPARHRGGTTEAFF.

In this sample, this clone turned up a few times. The genes are TRBV5-6 and TRBJ1-5; no clear D. The CDR3 is 16 amino acids. The germline CDR1 and CDR2 sequences are SGHDT and YYEEEE. Trimming shortened V by 0 bases and J by 2 bases, and 12 bases separated the two germline ends. The chain's CDR3 is CASSLGGGFGNQPQHF. DNA of the CDR3: TGTGCCAGCAGCTTGGGGGGAGGATTTGGCAATCAGCCCCAGCATTTT.

The rearrangement uses TRBV27 and TRBJ2-5; the match to TRBD1 covers 8 bases. CDR1 and CDR2 (germline): MNHEY, SMNVEV (reference sequence). CDR3 size: 14 residues. V lost 7 bases and J lost 4; bases outside the gene matches: 8. The CDR3: CASKGAGGAETQYF. The CDR3 bases are TGTGCCAGCAAAGGGGCAGGGGGCGCAGAGACCCAGTACTTC.

The chain links TRBV11-2 to TRBJ2-5; TRBD2 aligns across 7 bases. Germline CDR1 SGHAT, CDR2 FQNNGV. CDR3 length equals 13 residues. Trimming removed 2 bases from V and 3 bases from J; junction bases left unmatched: 0. The CDR3 DNA is TGTGCCAGCAGCTTAAGCGGGGAAGAGACCCAGTACTTC. Its translation: CASSLSGEETQYF. Drawing the rest from reference TRBV11-2 and TRBJ2-5, the complete variable domain is EAGVAQSPRYKIIEKRQSVAFWCNPISGHATLYWYQQILGQGPKLLIQFQNNGVVDDSQLPKDRFSAERLKGVDSTLKIQPAKLEDSAVYLCASSLSGEETQYFGPGTRLLVL.

The V gene is TRBV5-1, the J gene TRBJ1-1; D is perhaps TRBD1 (5 bases). Between the trimmed V and J ends, which lost 0 bases and 3 bases, there was a span of 18 bases. Germline lookup yields CDR1 SGHRS and CDR2 YFSETQ. The CDR3 sequence is 17 residues long. Here the CDR3 DNA reads TGCGCCAGCAGCTTGGTGGCAGGGATTAAACTACACACTGAAGCTTTCTTT. Translating gives CASSLVAGIKLHTEAFF.

This clone occurred once. The chain has TRBV24-1 and TRBJ2-5; 9 bases match TRBD1. CDR3 length: 15 amino acids. Losses at the gene ends were 3 bases for V and 5 bases for J; bases not matched to a gene: 6. The germline V gene has CDR1 KGHDR and CDR2 SFDVKD. The CDR3 loop reads CATSDVTGGGETQYF. As DNA, the CDR3 is TGTGCCACCAGTGATGTAACAGGGGGCGGGGAGACCCAGTACTTC.

The genes are TRBV7-3 and TRBJ2-2; D gene uncertain. CDR1 is SGHTA, CDR2 FQGTGA, per germline. Trimming stripped 4 bases from V and 0 bases from J, with 3 bases between. The CDR3 contains 13 residues. The CDR3 reads CASSSANTGELFF. CDR3 in DNA: TGTGCCAGCAGCTCGGCGAACACCGGGGAGCTGTTTTTT.

The chain has TRBV7-2 and TRBJ2-5; 8 nucleotides agree with TRBD1. In germline, CDR1 is SGHTA, CDR2 FQGNSA. The CDR3 is 15 amino acids. V was pared by 5 bases and J by 1 base, with 6 bases of the junction left unmatched. The CDR3 region is CASSQGQGRQETQYF. In DNA, the CDR3 is TGTGCCAGCAGCCAAGGACAGGGCCGCCAAGAGACCCAGTACTTC.

The chain employs TRBV7-9 and TRBJ2-3; the match to TRBD2 covers 7 bases. Germline CDR1 SEHNR, CDR2 FQNEAQ (reference sequence). The CDR3 has 16 amino acids. V trimming: 5 bases; J trimming: 2 bases; junction bases outside the gene matches: 10. This chain's CDR3 is CASSPAPGGTTDTQYF. Written as DNA, the CDR3 is TGTGCCAGCAGCCCCGCCCCGGGAGGCACCACAGATACGCAGTATTTT.

The chain recombines TRBV2 with TRBJ2-2; 7 bases fit TRBD1. This CDR3 spans 14 amino acids. The germline V gene encodes CDR1 SNHLY and CDR2 FYNNEI. Trimming at V came to 7 bases and at J to 4 bases, leaving 6 bases not matched to a gene. CDR3: CASNGQGVTGELFF. The CDR3 nucleotides read TGTGCCAGCAACGGGCAGGGGGTCACCGGGGAGCTGTTTTTT.

V and J are TRBV27 and TRBJ2-3; TRBD1 matches at 8 bases. Germline V gene data show CDR1 as MNHEY and CDR2 as SMNVEV (reference sequence). This CDR3 has 14 residues. J was trimmed by 1 base and V by 6 bases; bases with no gene match: 3. The DNA for the CDR3 is TGTGCCAGCAGACAGGGGGGTCGCACAGATACGCAGTATTTT. Residues: CASRQGGRTDTQYF.

The chain employs TRBV5-1 and TRBJ2-4, with a tentative D call TRBD2 (7 bases). From germline, CDR1 is SGHRS and CDR2 YFSETQ. V lost 8 bases, J lost 7 bases, and 22 bases lay in between. The CDR3 is 15 residues long. CDR3 sequence: CASTWGAGVGNIQYF. Here the CDR3 DNA reads TGCGCCAGTACCTGGGGGGCGGGAGTCGGGAACATTCAGTACTTC.

This clone appeared a single time. The chain carries TRBV5-1 and TRBJ1-2, with TRBD1 matching 10 bases. Trimming removed 4 bases from V and 4 bases from J; junction bases left unmatched: 7. CDR3 length equals 15 residues. The germline CDR1 and CDR2 sequences are SGHRS and YFSETQ. In DNA, the CDR3 is TGCGCCAGCAGCCCAGGGACAGGGGTTCCCTATGGCTACACCTTC. Protein sequence: CASSPGTGVPYGYTF.

The V call is TRBV5-5, the J call TRBJ2-2, with D possibly being TRBD1 (6 bases). Germline values: CDR1 SGHKS, CDR2 YYEKEE (reference sequence). V dropped 4 bases and J dropped 0 bases, with 16 bases sitting between them. The CDR3 contains 17 residues. The CDR3 is CASSRISDRTNTGELFF. The CDR3 DNA reads TGTGCCAGCAGCCGGATTAGTGACAGGACGAACACCGGGGAGCTGTTTTTT.

The chain combines TRBV5-8 with TRBJ2-1; 12 bases match TRBD2. Germline V gene sequence: CDR1 SGHTS, CDR2 YDEGEE. V lost 2 bases, J lost 3 bases, and 3 bases stayed unmatched. The CDR3 is made up of 16 amino acids. DNA of the CDR3: TGTGCCAGCAGCTTTATGGGACTAGCGGGCTACAATGAGCAGTTCTTC. It codes for CASSFMGLAGYNEQFF.

DNA for the CDR3: TGTGCCAGCAGGGGAGGGATGAACACTGAAGCTTTCTTT. Protein: CASRGGMNTEAFF. The V call is TRBV6-5, the J call TRBJ1-1; D uncertain. Looked up from germline, CDR1 is MNHEY and CDR2 is SVGAGI. The CDR3 runs 13 residues. V dropped 6 bases and J dropped 0 bases, with 8 bases sitting between them.

The genes are TRBV7-3 and TRBJ2-7; D is possibly TRBD1 (6 bases). This CDR3 has 10 residues. The ends were cut back, 8 bases at V and 5 bases at J, with 7 bases in the middle. Looked up from germline, CDR1 is SGHTA and CDR2 is FQGTGA. Here the CDR3 DNA reads TGTGCCAGCGAGGGGGACGAGCAGTACTTC. Translation: CASEGDEQYF.

V gene TRBV3-1 (or the pseudogene TRBV3-2) combines with J gene TRBJ2-7, with D possibly TRBD2 on 6 matching bases. From germline, CDR1 is LGHDT and CDR2 YNNKEL (reference sequence). V was cut by 0 bases and J by 3 bases, with 18 bases left in between. The CDR3 totals 17 residues. The CDR3 DNA sequence: TGTGCCAGCAGCCAAGATTCGGCGGTCCGGGGGTACTACGAGCAGTACTTC. Residues: CASSQDSAVRGYYEQYF.

The chain employs TRBV4-1 and TRBJ1-3; D gene unclear. This CDR3 contains 16 residues. Germline CDR1 is MGHRA and CDR2 is YSYEKL. Trimming cost V 0 bases and J 4 bases, with 13 bases left between them. The CDR3 reads CASSQERGMRGNTIYF. DNA of the CDR3: TGCGCCAGCAGCCAAGAGCGGGGTATGAGGGGAAACACCATATATTTT.